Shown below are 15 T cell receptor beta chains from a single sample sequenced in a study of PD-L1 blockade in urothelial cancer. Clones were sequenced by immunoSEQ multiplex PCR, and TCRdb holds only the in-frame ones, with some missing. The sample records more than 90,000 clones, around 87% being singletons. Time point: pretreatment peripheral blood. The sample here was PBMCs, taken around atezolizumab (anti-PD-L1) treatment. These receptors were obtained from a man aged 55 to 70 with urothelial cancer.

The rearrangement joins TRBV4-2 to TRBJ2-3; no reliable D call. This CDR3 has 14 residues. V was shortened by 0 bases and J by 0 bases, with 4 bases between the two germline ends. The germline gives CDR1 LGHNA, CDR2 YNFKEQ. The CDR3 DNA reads TGTGCCAGCAGCCAAGATCCGAGCACAGATACGCAGTATTTT. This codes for CASSQDPSTDTQYF.

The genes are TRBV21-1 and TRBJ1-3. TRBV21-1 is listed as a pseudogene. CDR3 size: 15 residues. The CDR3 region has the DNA TGTGCCAGCACCCTCTTGGGAGGCTCTGGAAACACCATATATTTT. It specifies CASTLLGGSGNTIYF.

DNA of the CDR3: TGTGCCAGCAGCCAACCCGGGACAGGGTCCTACAATGAGCAGTTCTTC. Translating gives CASSQPGTGSYNEQFF. V and J are TRBV4-2 and TRBJ2-1; 9 positions agree with TRBD1. The CDR3 runs to 16 residues. Germline CDR1 and CDR2: LGHNA and YNFKEQ. V lost 2 bases, J lost 1 base, and 3 bases stayed unmatched.

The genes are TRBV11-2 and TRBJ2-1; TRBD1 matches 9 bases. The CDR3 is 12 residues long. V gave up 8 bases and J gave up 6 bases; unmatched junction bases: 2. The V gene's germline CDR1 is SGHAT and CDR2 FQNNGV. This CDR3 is CASGGQGNEQFF. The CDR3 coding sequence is TGTGCCAGCGGGGGACAGGGCAATGAGCAGTTCTTC.

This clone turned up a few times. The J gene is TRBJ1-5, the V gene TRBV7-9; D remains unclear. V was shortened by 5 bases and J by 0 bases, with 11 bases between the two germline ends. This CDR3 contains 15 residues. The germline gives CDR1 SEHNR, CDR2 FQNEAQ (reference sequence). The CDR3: CASSPAGNSNQPQHF. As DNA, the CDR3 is TGTGCCAGCAGCCCAGCGGGGAATAGCAATCAGCCCCAGCATTTT.

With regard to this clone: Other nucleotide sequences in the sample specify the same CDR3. The CDR3 nucleotides read TGTGCCAGCAGCCAAGGGAGGGGCCAAGAGACCCAGTACTTC. Amino acid sequence: CASSQGRGQETQYF. This chain connects TRBV4-2 to TRBJ2-5; D is possibly TRBD2 (6 bases). The V end lost 1 base, the J end lost 1 base, and 7 bases lay between the germline ends. Germline V gene data show CDR1 as LGHNA and CDR2 as YNFKEQ. The CDR3 is 14 amino acids.

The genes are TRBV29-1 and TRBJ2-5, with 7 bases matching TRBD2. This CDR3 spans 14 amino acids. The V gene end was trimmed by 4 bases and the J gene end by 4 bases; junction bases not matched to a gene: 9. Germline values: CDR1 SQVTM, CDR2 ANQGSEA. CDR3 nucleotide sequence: TGCAGCGTTGGGGGGGGTGAGTGGGGAGAGACCCAGTACTTC. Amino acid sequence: CSVGGGEWGETQYF.

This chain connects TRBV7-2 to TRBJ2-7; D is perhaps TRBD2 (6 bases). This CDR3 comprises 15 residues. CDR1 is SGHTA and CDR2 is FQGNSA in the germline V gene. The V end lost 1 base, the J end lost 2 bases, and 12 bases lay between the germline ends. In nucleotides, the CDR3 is TGTGCCAGCAGCTTAGTTTACGGGAGTACCTACGAGCAGTACTTC. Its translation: CASSLVYGSTYEQYF.

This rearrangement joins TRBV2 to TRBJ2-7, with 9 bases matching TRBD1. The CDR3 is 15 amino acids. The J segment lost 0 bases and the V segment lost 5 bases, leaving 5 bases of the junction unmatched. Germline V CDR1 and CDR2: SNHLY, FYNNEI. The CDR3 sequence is CASSSTGGSSYEQYF. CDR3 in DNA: TGTGCCAGCAGTTCGACAGGGGGGAGCTCCTACGAGCAGTACTTC.

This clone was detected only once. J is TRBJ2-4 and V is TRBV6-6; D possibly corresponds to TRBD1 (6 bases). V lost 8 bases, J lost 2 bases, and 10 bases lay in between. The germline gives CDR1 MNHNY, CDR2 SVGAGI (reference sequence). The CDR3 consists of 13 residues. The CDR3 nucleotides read TGTGCCAGCCAACAGGGAACCAAAAACATTCAGTACTTC. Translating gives CASQQGTKNIQYF.

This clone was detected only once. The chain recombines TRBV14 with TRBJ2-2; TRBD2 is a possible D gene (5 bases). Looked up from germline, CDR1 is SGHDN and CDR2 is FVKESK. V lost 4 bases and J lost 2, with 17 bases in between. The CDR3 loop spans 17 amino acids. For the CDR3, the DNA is TGTGCCAGCAGCCGAAGACTATGGCGGGCAAACACCGGGGAGCTGTTTTTT. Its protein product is CASSRRLWRANTGELFF.

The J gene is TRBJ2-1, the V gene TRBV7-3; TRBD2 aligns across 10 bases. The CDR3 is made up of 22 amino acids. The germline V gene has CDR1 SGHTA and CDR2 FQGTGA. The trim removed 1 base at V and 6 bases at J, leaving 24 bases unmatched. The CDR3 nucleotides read TGTGCCAGCAGCTTAAATCCCGCTTCCGGGACTAGCGTACAGGTTCGTTCCAATGAGCAGTTCTTC. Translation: CASSLNPASGTSVQVRSNEQFF.

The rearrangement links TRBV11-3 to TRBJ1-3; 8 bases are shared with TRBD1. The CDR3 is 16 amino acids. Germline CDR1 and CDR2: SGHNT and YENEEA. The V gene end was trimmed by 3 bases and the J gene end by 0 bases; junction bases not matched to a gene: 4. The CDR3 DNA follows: TGTGCCAGCAGCTTGGTGGACAGGGACTCTGGAAACACCATATATTTT. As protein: CASSLVDRDSGNTIYF.

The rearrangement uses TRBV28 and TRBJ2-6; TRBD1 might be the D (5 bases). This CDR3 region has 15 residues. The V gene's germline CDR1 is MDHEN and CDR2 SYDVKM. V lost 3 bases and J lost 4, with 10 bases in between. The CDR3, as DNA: TGTGCCAGCAGTTTCTCAGGGTCCGGGGCCAACGTCCTGACTTTC. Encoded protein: CASSFSGSGANVLTF.

This chain's CDR3 is CASSLGVSLNYGYTF. In nucleotides, the CDR3 is TGCGCCAGCAGCTTGGGAGTTAGCTTGAACTATGGCTACACCTTC. The chain carries TRBV5-1 and TRBJ1-2; unclear D gene. CDR1 and CDR2 from the germline V gene are SGHRS and YFSETQ. With 0 bases removed from V and 2 bases from J, the gap between germline ends came to 11 bases. This CDR3 is built from 15 residues.